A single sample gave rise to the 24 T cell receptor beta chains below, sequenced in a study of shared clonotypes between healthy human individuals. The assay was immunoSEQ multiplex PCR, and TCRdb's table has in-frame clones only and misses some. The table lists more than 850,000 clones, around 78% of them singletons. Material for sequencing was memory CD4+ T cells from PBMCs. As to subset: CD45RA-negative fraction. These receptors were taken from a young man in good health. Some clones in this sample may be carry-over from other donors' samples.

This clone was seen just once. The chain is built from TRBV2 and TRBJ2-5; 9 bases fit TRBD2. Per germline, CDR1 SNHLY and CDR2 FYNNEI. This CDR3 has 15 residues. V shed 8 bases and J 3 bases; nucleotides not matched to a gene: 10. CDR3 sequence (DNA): TGTGCCAGCGGGAGGATGGGCGGGAGGGAAGAGACCCAGTACTTC. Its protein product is CASGRMGGREETQYF.

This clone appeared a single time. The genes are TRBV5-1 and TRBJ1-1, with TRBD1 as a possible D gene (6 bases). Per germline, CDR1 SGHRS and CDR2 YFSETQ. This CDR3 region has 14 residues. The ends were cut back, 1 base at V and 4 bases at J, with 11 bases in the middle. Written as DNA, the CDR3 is TGCGCCAGCAGCTTGACAGGGAGAAGCACTGAAGCTTTCTTT. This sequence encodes CASSLTGRSTEAFF.

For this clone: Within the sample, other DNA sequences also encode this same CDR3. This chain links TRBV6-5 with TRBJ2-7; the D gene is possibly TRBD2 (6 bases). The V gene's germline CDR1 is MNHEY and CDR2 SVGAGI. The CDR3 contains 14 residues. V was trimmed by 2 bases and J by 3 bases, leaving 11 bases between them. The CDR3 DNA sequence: TGTGCCAGCAGTTACACGCGGGGAGGCTACGAGCAGTACTTC. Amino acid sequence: CASSYTRGGYEQYF.

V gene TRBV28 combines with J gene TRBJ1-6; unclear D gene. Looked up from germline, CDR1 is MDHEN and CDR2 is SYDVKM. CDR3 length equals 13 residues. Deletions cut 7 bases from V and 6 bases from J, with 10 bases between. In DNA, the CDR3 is TGTGCCAGCAAAGTCGGCGGTAATTCACCCCTCCACTTT. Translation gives CASKVGGNSPLHF.

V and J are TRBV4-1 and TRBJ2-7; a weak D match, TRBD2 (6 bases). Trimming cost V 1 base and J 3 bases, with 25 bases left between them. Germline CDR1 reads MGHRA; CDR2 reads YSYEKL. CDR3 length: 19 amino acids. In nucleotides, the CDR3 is TGCGCCAGCAGCCAAGGCTCGGGTCTCCTGACGGGAGCGAACTACGAGCAGTACTTC. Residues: CASSQGSGLLTGANYEQYF.

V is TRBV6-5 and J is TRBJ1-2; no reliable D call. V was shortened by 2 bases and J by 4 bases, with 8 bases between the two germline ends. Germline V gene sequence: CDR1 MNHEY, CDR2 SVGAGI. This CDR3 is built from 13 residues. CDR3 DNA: TGTGCCAGCAGTTACAGGGAAGTCTATGGCTACACCTTC. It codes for CASSYREVYGYTF.

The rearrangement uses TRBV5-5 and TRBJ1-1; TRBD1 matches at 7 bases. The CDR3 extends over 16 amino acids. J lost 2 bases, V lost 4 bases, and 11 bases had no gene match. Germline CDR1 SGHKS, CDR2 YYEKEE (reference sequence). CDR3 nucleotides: TGTGCCAGCAGCAGGACAGGTACCCTCGGTAACACTGAAGCTTTCTTT. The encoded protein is CASSRTGTLGNTEAFF.

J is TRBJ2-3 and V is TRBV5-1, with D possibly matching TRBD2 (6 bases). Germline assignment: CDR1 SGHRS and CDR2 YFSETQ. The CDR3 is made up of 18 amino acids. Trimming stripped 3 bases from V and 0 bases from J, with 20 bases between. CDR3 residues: CASSSGLLHILSTDTQYF. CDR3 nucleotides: TGCGCCAGCAGCTCCGGACTACTCCACATTCTTAGCACAGATACGCAGTATTTT.

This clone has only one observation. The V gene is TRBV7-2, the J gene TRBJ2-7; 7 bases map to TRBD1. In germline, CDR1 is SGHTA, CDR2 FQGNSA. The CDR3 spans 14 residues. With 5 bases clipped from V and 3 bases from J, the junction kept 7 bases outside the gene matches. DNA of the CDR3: TGTGCCAGCAGCCAAACAGGGGTAGTCTACGAGCAGTACTTC. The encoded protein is CASSQTGVVYEQYF. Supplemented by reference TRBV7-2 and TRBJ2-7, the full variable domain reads GAGVSQSPSNKVTEKGKDVELRCDPISGHTALYWYRQSLGQGLEFLIYFQGNSAPDKSGLPSDRFSAERTGGSVSTLTIQRTQQEDSAVYLCASSQTGVVYEQYFGPGTRLTVT.

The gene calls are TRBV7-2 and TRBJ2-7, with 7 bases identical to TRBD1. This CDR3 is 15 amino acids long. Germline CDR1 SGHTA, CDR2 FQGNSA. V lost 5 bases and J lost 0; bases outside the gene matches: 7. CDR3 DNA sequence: TGTGCCAGCAGCACCGGACAGGCCAGCTCCTACGAGCAGTACTTC. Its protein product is CASSTGQASSYEQYF.

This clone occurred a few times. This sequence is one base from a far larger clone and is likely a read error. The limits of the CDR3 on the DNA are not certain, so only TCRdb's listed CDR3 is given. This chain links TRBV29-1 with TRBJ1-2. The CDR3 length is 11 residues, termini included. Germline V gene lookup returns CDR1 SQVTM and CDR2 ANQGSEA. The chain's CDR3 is CSESSNYGCTF.

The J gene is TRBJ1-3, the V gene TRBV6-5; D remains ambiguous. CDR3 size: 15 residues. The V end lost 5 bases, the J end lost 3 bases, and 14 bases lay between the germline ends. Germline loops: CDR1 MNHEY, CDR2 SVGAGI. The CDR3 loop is CASSPAGNFGNTIYF. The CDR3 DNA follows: TGTGCCAGCAGTCCCGCGGGGAATTTTGGAAACACCATATATTTT.

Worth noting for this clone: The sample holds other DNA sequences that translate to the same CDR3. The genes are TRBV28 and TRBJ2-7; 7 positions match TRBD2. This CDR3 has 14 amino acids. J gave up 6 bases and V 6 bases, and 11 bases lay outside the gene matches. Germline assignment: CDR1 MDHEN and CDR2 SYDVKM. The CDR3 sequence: CASSLPRTSGEQYF. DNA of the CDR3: TGTGCCAGCAGCCTCCCCCGGACTAGTGGCGAGCAGTACTTC.

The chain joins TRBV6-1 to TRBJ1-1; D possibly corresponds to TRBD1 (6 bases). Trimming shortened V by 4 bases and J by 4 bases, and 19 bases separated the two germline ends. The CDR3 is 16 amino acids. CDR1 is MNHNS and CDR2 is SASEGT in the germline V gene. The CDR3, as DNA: TGTGCCAGCAGTGTCGCCCCATCAGGGGTTCGCACTGAAGCTTTCTTT. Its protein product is CASSVAPSGVRTEAFF.

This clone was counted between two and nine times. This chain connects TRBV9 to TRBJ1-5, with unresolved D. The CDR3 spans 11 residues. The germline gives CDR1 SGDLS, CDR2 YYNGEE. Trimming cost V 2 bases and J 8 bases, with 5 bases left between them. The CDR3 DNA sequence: TGTGCCAGCAGCGTGGATGAGCCCCAGCATTTT. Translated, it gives CASSVDEPQHF.

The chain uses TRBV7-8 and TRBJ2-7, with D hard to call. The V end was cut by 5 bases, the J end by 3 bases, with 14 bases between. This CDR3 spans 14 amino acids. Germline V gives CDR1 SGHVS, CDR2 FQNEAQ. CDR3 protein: CASSRTTWDYEQYF. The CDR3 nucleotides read TGTGCCAGCAGCCGGACCACCTGGGACTACGAGCAGTACTTC.

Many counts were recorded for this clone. This CDR3 is CASSPSGGGSRSYEQYF. CDR3 in DNA: TGTGCCAGCAGCCCGTCGGGGGGCGGGAGTCGGTCCTACGAGCAGTACTTC. This rearrangement joins TRBV5-4 to TRBJ2-7, with a weak D call TRBD2 (7 bases). V was cut by 4 bases and J by 1 base, with 21 bases left in between. Germline V gives CDR1 SGHNT, CDR2 YYREEE (reference sequence). The CDR3 runs to 17 residues.

The CDR3 sequence is CASSLTRERYEQYF. The CDR3 DNA reads TGTGCCAGCAGCCTGACGCGGGAACGATACGAGCAGTACTTC. This rearrangement joins TRBV7-2 to TRBJ2-7, with a weak D call TRBD2 (6 bases). The V gene's germline CDR1 is SGHTA and CDR2 FQGNSA. Trimming took off 5 bases at V and 4 bases at J, with 15 bases between the two ends. The CDR3 sequence is 14 residues long.

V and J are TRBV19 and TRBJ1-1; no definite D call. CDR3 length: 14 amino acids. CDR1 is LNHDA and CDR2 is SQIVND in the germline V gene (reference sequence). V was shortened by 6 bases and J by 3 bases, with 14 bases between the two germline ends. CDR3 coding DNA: TGTGCCAGTAGCGCGCTTAGCCTGTACACTGAAGCTTTCTTT. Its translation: CASSALSLYTEAFF. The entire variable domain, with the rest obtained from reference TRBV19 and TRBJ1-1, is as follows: DGGITQSPKYLFRKEGQNVTLSCEQNLNHDAMYWYRQDPGQGLRLIYYSQIVNDFQKGDIAEGYSVSREKKESFPLTVTSAQKNPTAFYLCASSALSLYTEAFFGQGTRLTVV.

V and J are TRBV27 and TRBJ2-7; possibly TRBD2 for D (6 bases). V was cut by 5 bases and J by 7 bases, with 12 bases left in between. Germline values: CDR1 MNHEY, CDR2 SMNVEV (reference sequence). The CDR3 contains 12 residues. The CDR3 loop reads CASSRQGLEQYF. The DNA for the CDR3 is TGTGCCAGCAGTCGGCAGGGACTTGAGCAGTACTTC.

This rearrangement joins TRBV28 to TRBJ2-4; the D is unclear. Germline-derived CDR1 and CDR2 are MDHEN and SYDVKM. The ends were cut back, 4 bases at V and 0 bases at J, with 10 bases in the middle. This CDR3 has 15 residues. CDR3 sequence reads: CASSYGSLAKNIQYF. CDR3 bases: TGTGCCAGCAGTTACGGGTCTTTAGCCAAAAACATTCAGTACTTC. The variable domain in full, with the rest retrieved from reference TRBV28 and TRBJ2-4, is DVKVTQSSRYLVKRTGEKVFLECVQDMDHENMFWYRQDPGLGLRLIYFSYDVKMKEKGDIPEGYSVSREKKERFSLILESASTNQTSMYLCASSYGSLAKNIQYFGAGTRLSVL.

CDR3 protein: CASRGAEGGYGYTF. DNA of the CDR3: TGTGCCAGCAGGGGCGCGGAGGGGGGATATGGCTACACCTTC. The chain uses TRBV5-4 and TRBJ1-2, with a possible D match to TRBD1 (6 bases). The V gene's germline CDR1 is SGHNT and CDR2 YYREEE (reference sequence). The CDR3 has 14 residues. Trimming took 5 bases from V and 5 from J, leaving 16 bases between them.

The CDR3 DNA sequence: TGCGCCAGCAGCCGGGATGGCTACGAGCAGTACTTC. This encodes CASSRDGYEQYF. The gene calls are TRBV4-1 and TRBJ2-7; D is unresolved. From germline, CDR1 is MGHRA and CDR2 YSYEKL. This CDR3 comprises 12 residues. Deletions cut 4 bases from V and 3 bases from J, with 7 bases between.

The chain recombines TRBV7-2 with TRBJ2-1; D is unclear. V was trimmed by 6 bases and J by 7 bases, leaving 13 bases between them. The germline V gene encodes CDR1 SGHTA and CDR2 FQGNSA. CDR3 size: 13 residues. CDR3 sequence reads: CASRINVGNEQFF. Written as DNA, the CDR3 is TGTGCCAGCAGGATAAACGTGGGGAATGAGCAGTTCTTC.